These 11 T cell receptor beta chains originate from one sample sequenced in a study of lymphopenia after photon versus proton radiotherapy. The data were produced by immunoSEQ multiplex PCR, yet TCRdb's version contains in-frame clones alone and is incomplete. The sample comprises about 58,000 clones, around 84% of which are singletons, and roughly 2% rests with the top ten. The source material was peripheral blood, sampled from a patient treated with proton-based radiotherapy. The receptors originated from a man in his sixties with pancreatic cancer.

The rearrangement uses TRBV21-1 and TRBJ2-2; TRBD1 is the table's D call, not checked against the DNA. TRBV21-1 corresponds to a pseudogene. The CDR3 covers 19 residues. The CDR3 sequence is CASSKGPTGGGNNTGELFF. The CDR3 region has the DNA TGTGCCAGCAGCAAGGGGCCGACAGGGGGCGGAAATAACACCGGGGAGCTGTTTTTT.

CDR3 sequence: CASSLLAKVQYF. CDR3 nucleotides: TGTGCCAGCAGTTTACTAGCGAAAGTGCAGTACTTC. The V and J genes are TRBV28 and TRBJ2-7, with a tentative D call TRBD2 (6 bases). Germline V gene data show CDR1 as MDHEN and CDR2 as SYDVKM. The V and J ends lost 2 bases and 9 bases respectively, with 11 bases between them. There are 12 residues in the CDR3.

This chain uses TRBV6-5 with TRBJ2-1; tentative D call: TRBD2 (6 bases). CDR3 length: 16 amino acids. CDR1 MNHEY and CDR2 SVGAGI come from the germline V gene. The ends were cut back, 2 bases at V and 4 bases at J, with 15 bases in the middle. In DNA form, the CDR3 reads TGTGCCAGCAGTTACCCGAGCGGAGGGGTTTACAATGAGCAGTTCTTC. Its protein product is CASSYPSGGVYNEQFF.

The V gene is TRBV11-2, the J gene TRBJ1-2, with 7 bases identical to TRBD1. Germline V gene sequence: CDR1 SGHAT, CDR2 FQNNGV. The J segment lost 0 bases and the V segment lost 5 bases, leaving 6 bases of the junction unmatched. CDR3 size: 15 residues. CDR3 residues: CASSAGQSANYGYTF. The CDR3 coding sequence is TGTGCCAGCAGCGCGGGACAGTCAGCTAACTATGGCTACACCTTC.

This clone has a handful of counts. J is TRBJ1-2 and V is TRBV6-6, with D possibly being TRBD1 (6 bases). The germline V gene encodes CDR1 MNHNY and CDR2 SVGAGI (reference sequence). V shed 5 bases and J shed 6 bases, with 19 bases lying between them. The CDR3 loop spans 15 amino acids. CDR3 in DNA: TGTGCCAGCAGTGTACAGGGTCTGGCTTTGGATGGCTACACCTTC. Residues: CASSVQGLALDGYTF.

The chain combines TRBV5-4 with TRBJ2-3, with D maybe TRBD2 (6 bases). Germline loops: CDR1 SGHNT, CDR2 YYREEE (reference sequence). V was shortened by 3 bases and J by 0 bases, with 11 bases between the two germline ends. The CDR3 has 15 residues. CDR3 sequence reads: CASSSSVASTDTQYF. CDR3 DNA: TGTGCCAGCAGCTCTAGCGTCGCTAGCACAGATACGCAGTATTTT.

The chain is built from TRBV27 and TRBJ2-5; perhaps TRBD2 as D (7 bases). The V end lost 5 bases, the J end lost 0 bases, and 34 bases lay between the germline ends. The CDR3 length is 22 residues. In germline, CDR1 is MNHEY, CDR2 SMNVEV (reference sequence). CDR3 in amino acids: CASSPQNPLEAGASLYQETQYF. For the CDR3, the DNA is TGTGCCAGCAGTCCGCAAAACCCCCTTGAGGCGGGGGCATCTCTTTACCAAGAGACCCAGTACTTC.

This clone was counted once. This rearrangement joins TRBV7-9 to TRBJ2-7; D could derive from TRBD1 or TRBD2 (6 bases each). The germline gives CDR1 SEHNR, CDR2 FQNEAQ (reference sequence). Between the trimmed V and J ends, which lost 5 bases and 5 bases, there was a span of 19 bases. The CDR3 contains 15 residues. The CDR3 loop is CASSNIGGGLDEQYF. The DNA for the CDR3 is TGTGCCAGCAGCAATATAGGAGGGGGTTTGGACGAGCAGTACTTC.

The CDR3 here is CASRGQGALTEAFF. Written as DNA, the CDR3 is TGTGCCAGTCGGGGACAGGGGGCGCTGACTGAAGCTTTCTTT. The chain has TRBV27 and TRBJ1-1, with 12 bases lining up with TRBD1. CDR1 is MNHEY and CDR2 is SMNVEV in the germline V gene (reference sequence). The CDR3 is 14 residues long. J was trimmed by 5 bases and V by 9 bases; bases with no gene match: 7.

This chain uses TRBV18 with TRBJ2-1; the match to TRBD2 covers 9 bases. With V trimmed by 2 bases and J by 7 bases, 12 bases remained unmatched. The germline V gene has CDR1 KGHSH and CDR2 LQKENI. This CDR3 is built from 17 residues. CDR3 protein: CASSPAIAGVRGNEQFF. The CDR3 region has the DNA TGTGCCAGCTCACCAGCTATAGCGGGAGTTAGGGGGAATGAGCAGTTCTTC.

CDR3 sequence: CASSQLQGFQPEAFF. Written as DNA, the CDR3 is TGCGCCAGCAGCCAATTACAGGGGTTCCAACCTGAAGCTTTCTTT. The genes are TRBV4-1 and TRBJ1-1, with 7 bases matching TRBD1. The CDR3 covers 15 residues. V shed 2 bases, J shed 6 bases, and the junction held 9 bases outside the gene matches. Germline loops: CDR1 MGHRA, CDR2 YSYEKL.